The clone carrying this T cell receptor beta chain appeared many times. Its specificity is not known. This sample was included in a study of T cells in Graves' hyperthyroidism and ophthalmopathy. Overall study findings and caveats: Among thyroid clonotypes expanded above 0.001, most also appeared in blood.

The TCR beta CDR3 regions underwent amplification using RNA transcripts as the source. First-round RT-PCR with HTBI primers amplified the TCR CDR3 region. TCRdb processed the multiplex PCR reads anew with MiXCR; each CDR3 protein has one entry. The repertoire holds under 600,000 distinct CDR3 sequences, 15% to 20% seen once, with around 3.5% in the top ten. Patients were excluded because of uncontrolled infection, other autoimmune disease, pregnancy or lactation. In making diagnoses, clinical symptoms, serum thyroxine and TRAb, thyroid ultrasound and orbital computed tomography were all used. An approximately 10 ml volume of fresh peripheral blood provided the PBMCs. Germline V gene sequence: CDR1 SGHNT, CDR2 YENEEA. J lost 5 bases, V lost 1 base, and 2 bases had no gene match. The CDR3 is made up of 13 amino acids.

Sequenced material: blood. The clonotype originates from a woman between 35 and 50 years old with Graves' ophthalmopathy. The genes are TRBV11-3 and TRBJ2-7; 7 bases agree with TRBD2. This CDR3 reads CASSLAAGNEQYF. CDR3 DNA: TGTGCCAGCAGCTTAGCAGCGGGGAACGAGCAGTACTTC. Based on the CDR3 plus reference TRBV11-3 and TRBJ2-7, the full variable domain is EAGVVQSPRYKIIEKKQPVAFWCNPISGHNTLYWYLQNLGQGPELLIRYENEEAVDDSQLPKDRFSAERLKGVDSTLKIQPAELGDSAVYLCASSLAAGNEQYFGPGTRLTVT.